This T cell receptor (beta chain) was documented in a study of T cell repertoires in cytomegalovirus infection. The overall study: Well-studied HLA-B-restricted CMV epitopes were used in the study alongside recently identified HLA-C-restricted ones. From public TCR beta signatures came an indication of both CMV infection and matching HLA type. The study's findings and limits: In two of eight donors, the top clonotype was HLA-C-restricted CMV-specific. Cumulated frequencies of public TCR beta families served to identify carriers of CMV plus the relevant HLA.

MiXCR, applied by TCRdb to the reads, yields one record per CDR3 protein. Of around 430,000 distinct CDR3 sequences in the sample, roughly 42% are singletons; the top ten hold around 45%. With regard to this clonotype: The antigen is unknown.

This CDR3 is built from 14 residues. The V gene end was trimmed by 8 bases and the J gene end by 4 bases; junction bases not matched to a gene: 7. In germline, CDR1 is SNHLY, CDR2 FYNNEI. The chain carries TRBV2 and TRBJ1-4; 7 nucleotides line up with TRBD1. This sequence was found in a human donor in good health (CMV status not recorded). Some clones in this sample may be carry-over from other donors' samples. The input for sequencing was cultured PBMCs, taken from culture after CMV antigen stimulation. CDR3 residues: CASLEGQLNEKLFF. As DNA, the CDR3 is TGTGCCAGCCTGGAGGGACAGCTTAATGAAAAACTGTTTTTT.